This TCR beta chain was observed in a study of T cells in pancreatic ductal adenocarcinoma. Study conclusions and caveats: The resected pancreatic cancer cohort was biased toward the minority with early-stage disease. Tumors hold more CD45RO+ effector T cells, which may bias toward lower diversity.

With respect to this clone: Its specificity is not known.

V was clipped by 5 bases and J by 4 bases, with 3 bases between them. From germline, CDR1 is MNHEY and CDR2 SVGAGI. The CDR3 extends over 11 amino acids. Clones were sequenced by immunoSEQ multiplex PCR, and TCRdb holds only the in-frame ones, with some missing. This table has 8,500 to 9,500 clones, 67% appearing once. The selected patients with pancreatic ductal adenocarcinoma had surgery but no neoadjuvant therapy. The chain has TRBV6-5 and TRBJ2-1; D not resolved. Specimen: pancreatic tumor tissue. This clonotype was obtained from a human donor with pancreatic ductal adenocarcinoma. The CDR3 coding sequence is TGTGCCAGCAGTCGGTACAATGAGCAGTTCTTC. Protein: CASSRYNEQFF.